The clone carrying this T cell receptor beta chain has ten or more counts. The antigen is undetermined. TCRdb passed the 5' RACE reads through MiXCR, listing each CDR3 protein once. Of under 300,000 distinct CDR3 sequences in the sample, 15% to 20% are singletons; the top ten hold approximately 33%. V dropped 4 bases and J dropped 3; count of bases not matched to a gene: 6. The CDR3 has 15 residues. The germline CDR1 and CDR2 sequences are LGHNA and YSLEER. This sample stems from a study of CD8 T cells in ankylosing spondylitis. The study's findings and limits: There was reportedly significant enrichment of clones that were disease-linked in matched ankylosing spondylitis synovial fluid.

The sample taken for sequencing was blood, either unsorted or a sorted T cell fraction (not recorded which). The source is a male donor with ankylosing spondylitis or in good health (not recorded which). This chain links TRBV4-3 with TRBJ2-1; 7 nucleotides line up with TRBD1. The CDR3 DNA follows: TGCGCCAGCAGCCTGACAGGGCCCAACTACAATGAGCAGTTCTTC. Amino acids: CASSLTGPNYNEQFF.